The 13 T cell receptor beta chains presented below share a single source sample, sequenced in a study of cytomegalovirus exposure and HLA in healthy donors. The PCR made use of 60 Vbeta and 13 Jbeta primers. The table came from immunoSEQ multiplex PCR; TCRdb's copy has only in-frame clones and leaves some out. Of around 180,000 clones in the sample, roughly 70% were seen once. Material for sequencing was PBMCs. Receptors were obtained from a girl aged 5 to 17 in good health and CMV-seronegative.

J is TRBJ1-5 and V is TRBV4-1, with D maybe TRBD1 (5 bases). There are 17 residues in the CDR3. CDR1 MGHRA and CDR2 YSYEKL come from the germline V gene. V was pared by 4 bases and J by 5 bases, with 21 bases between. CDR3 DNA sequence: TGCGCCAGCAGCCCCCCATTGAATGGGGCAGCGCATCAGCCCCAGCATTTT. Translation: CASSPPLNGAAHQPQHF.

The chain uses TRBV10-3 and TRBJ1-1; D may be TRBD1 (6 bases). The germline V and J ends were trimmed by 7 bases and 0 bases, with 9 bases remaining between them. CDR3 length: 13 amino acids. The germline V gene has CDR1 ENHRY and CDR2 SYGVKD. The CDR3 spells CAIKDSMNTEAFF. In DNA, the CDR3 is TGTGCCATCAAGGACAGCATGAACACTGAAGCTTTCTTT.

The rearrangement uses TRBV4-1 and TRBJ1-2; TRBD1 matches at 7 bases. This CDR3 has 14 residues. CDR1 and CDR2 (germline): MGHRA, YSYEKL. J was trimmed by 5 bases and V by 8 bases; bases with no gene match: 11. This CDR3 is CASGPQGEGYGYTF. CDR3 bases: TGCGCCAGCGGACCTCAGGGGGAAGGTTATGGCTACACCTTC.

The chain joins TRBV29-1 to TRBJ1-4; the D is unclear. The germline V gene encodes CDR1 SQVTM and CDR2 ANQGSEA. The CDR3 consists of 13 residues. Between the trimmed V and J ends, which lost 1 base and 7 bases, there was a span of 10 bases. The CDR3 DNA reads TGCAGCGTTGAAGCGGAGGCTCCTGAAAAACTGTTTTTT. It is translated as CSVEAEAPEKLFF.

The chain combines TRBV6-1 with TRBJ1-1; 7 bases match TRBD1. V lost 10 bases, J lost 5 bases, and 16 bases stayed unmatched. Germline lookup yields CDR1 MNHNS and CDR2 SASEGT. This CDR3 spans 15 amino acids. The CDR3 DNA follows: TGTGCCACTCAGCTTAACCCAGGGGGAGGAACTGAAGCTTTCTTT. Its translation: CATQLNPGGGTEAFF.

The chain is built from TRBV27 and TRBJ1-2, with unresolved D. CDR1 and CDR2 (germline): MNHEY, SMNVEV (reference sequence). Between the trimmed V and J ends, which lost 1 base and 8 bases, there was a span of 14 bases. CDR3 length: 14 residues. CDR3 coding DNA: TGTGCCAGCAGTTTATTCCGGGAGGGTGAAGGCTACACCTTC. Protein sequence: CASSLFREGEGYTF.

In DNA form, the CDR3 reads TGTGCCAGCAGCAACAAGTTGTATGGCTACACCTTC. Encoded protein: CASSNKLYGYTF. The rearrangement uses TRBV25-1 and TRBJ1-2, with D uncertain. Per the germline V gene, CDR1 is MGHDK and CDR2 is SYGVNS. This CDR3 is 12 amino acids long. V was trimmed by 6 bases and J by 5 bases, leaving 10 bases between them.

CDR3 DNA: TGCGCCAGCAGCCAAGCCGAGTGGGGGCCAGCCGATTCACCCCTCCACTTT. It specifies CASSQAEWGPADSPLHF. This chain links TRBV4-1 with TRBJ1-6; D might be TRBD1 (6 bases). The CDR3 extends over 17 amino acids. Germline loops: CDR1 MGHRA, CDR2 YSYEKL. V was trimmed by 1 base and J by 8 bases, leaving 18 bases between them.

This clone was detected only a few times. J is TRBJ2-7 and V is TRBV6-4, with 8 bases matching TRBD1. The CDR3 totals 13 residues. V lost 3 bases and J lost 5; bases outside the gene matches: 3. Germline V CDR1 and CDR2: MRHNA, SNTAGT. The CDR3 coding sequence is TGTGCCAGCAGTGAGACAGGGGACCACGAGCAGTACTTC. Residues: CASSETGDHEQYF.

CDR3 DNA: TGTGCCAGCAGTTACTCGGCGGGAAACTATGGCTACACCTTC. It is translated as CASSYSAGNYGYTF. The J gene is TRBJ1-2, the V gene TRBV6-5, with D uncertain. Trimming pared 0 bases from V and 2 bases from J, leaving 7 bases between. Per germline, CDR1 MNHEY and CDR2 SVGAGI. The CDR3 runs 14 residues.

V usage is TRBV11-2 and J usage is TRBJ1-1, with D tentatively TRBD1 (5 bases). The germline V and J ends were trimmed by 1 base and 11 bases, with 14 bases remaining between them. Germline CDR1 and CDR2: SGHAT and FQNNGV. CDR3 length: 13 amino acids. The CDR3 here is CASSLGGAGRAFF. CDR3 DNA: TGTGCCAGCAGCTTAGGGGGTGCAGGGCGCGCTTTCTTT.

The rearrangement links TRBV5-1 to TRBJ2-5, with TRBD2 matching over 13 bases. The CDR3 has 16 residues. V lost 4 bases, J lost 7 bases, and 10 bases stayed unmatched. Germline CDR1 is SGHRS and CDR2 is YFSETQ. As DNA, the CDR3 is TGCGCCAGCAGCCTCATGACTAGCGGGGGGCCGGGGACCCAGTACTTC. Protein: CASSLMTSGGPGTQYF.

CDR3 region: CASSLDSVYEQYF. In nucleotides, the CDR3 is TGTGCCAGCTCCCTCGACAGTGTCTACGAGCAGTACTTC. The chain joins TRBV18 to TRBJ2-7, with D possibly TRBD1 on 5 matching bases. Germline CDR1 is KGHSH and CDR2 is LQKENI. V gave up 6 bases and J gave up 3 bases, with 12 bases separating them. This CDR3 comprises 13 residues. Full variable domain (missing parts from reference TRBV18 and TRBJ2-7): NAGVMQNPRHLVRRRGQEARLRCSPMKGHSHVYWYRQLPEEGLKFMVYLQKENIIDESGMPKERFSAEFPKEGPSILRIQQVVRGDSAAYFCASSLDSVYEQYFGPGTRLTVT.